The rows below give T cell receptor beta chains drawn from one sample of a study of shared clonotypes between healthy human individuals. Assay: immunoSEQ multiplex PCR; the TCRdb copy retains only in-frame clones and omits some. The data contain roughly 570,000 clones, about 98% of them seen just once; the ten biggest clones take up around 0.3%. The material sequenced was naive CD8+ T cells sorted from blood. These receptor sequences come from a man between 25 and 39 years old in good health. Both conserved end residues are part of each CDR3. Fields, in order: D gene, V gene, J gene, clone size, CDR3 DNA, CDR3 protein. The D gene is left open where the match is weak. Some rows mark clone size as missing; the rest say once, few, many or name a class of expanded clone.

NA	TRBV7-2	TRBJ1-2	NA	TGTGCCAGCAGCACAACAGAGAACTATGGCTACACCTTC	CASSTTENYGYTF
NA	TRBV6-5	TRBJ2-5	NA	TGTGCCAGCAGTCCTCACCAGGGCAGACAAGAGACCCAGTACTTC	CASSPHQGRQETQYF
NA	TRBV7-9	TRBJ1-5	NA	TGTGCCAGCAGCTACACAGGGACGGATCAGCCCCAGCATTTT	CASSYTGTDQPQHF
TRBD1	TRBV9	TRBJ1-2	NA	TGTGCCAGCAGCCCACCCCTGACAGGGACCTATGGCTACACCTTC	CASSPPLTGTYGYTF
TRBD2	TRBV7-9	TRBJ2-3	NA	TGTGCCAGCATCAGCGGGAGTAACACAGATACGCAGTATTTT	CASISGSNTDTQYF
NA	TRBV27	TRBJ2-1	NA	TGTGCCAGCAGTTTATCGTTACTGAATGAGCAGTTCTTC	CASSLSLLNEQFF
NA	TRBV4-3	TRBJ2-7	NA	TGCGCCAGCAGCCAAGAATCGGGGAGCTCCTACGAGCAGTACTTC	CASSQESGSSYEQYF
TRBD1	TRBV7-2	TRBJ1-1	NA	TGTGCCAGCAGCCTCAGGGGGCGATTGAACACTGAAGCTTTCTTT	CASSLRGRLNTEAFF
TRBD2	TRBV7-2	TRBJ2-7	NA	TGTGCCAGCAGCCGACTAGCGGGAGACCTTTACTACGAGCAGTACTTC	CASSRLAGDLYYEQYF
NA	TRBV29-1	TRBJ2-5	NA	TGCAGCGTTGAGTCGTCAGGGATTGGAGAGACCCAGTACTTC	CSVESSGIGETQYF
TRBD1	TRBV7-6	TRBJ2-7	NA	TGTGCCAGCAGCTTAGGGGGACAGGGAGACCAGTACTTC	CASSLGGQGDQYF
NA	TRBV11-2	TRBJ2-1	NA	TGTGCCAGCAGGCCCCCCGGGGGATACAATGAGCAGTTCTTC	CASRPPGGYNEQFF
NA	TRBV18	TRBJ2-2	NA	TGTGCCAGCTCAACCACATCTTACACCGGGGAGCTGTTTTTT	CASSTTSYTGELFF
NA	TRBV18	TRBJ1-5	NA	TGTGCCAGCTCACCACAGGGACGCAATCAGCCCCAGCATTTT	CASSPQGRNQPQHF
TRBD2	TRBV7-6	TRBJ2-1	NA	TGTGCCAGCAGCTTAGGGGAGGGCCGATCACCAGGCAATGAGCAGTTCTTC	CASSLGEGRSPGNEQFF
NA	TRBV27	TRBJ1-5	once	TGTGCCAGCAGGGGTAGCAATCAGCCCCAGCATTTT	CASRGSNQPQHF
TRBD2	TRBV13	TRBJ2-3	NA	TGTGCCAGCAGCTTACTAGCGGGAGTCACAGATACGCAGTATTTT	CASSLLAGVTDTQYF
TRBD2	TRBV6-1	TRBJ2-1	once	TGTGCCAGCTTACAACTAGCGGGGAGGCACAATGAGCAGTTCTTC	CASLQLAGRHNEQFF
TRBD2	TRBV5-5	TRBJ2-3	NA	TGTGCCAGCAGCATTAGCGGGAGGGCCCCGACAGATACGCAGTATTTT	CASSISGRAPTDTQYF
NA	TRBV5-4	TRBJ2-3	NA	TGTGCCAGCAGCACCCCAGGTGGAACCGGCACAGATACGCAGTATTTT	CASSTPGGTGTDTQYF
TRBD1	TRBV2	TRBJ1-1	NA	TGTGCCACCCGGGACAGGGGGAACACTGAAGCTTTCTTT	CATRDRGNTEAFF
NA	TRBV19	TRBJ1-1	NA	TGTGCCAGTAGTATAGAAGCGGGGGCGCCTGAAGCTTTCTTT	CASSIEAGAPEAFF
NA	TRBV29-1	TRBJ2-1	NA	TGCAGCGTTGAAAGGTCCACTGAGCAGTTCTTC	CSVERSTEQFF
TRBD1	TRBV7-9	TRBJ2-7	NA	TGTGCCTCTTCTAATTGGGACAGTGGTACCCACGAGCAGTACTTC	CASSNWDSGTHEQYF
NA	TRBV10-3	TRBJ1-1	once	TGTGCCATCAGGGGTGTATCGGGGGCCGCTGAAGCTTTCTTT	CAIRGVSGAAEAFF
TRBD1	TRBV4-2	TRBJ1-2	NA	TGTGCCAGCAGCCCTGAGACAGGGGTGCAGTATGGCTACACCTTC	CASSPETGVQYGYTF
NA	TRBV7-9	TRBJ2-2	NA	TGTGCCAGCAGCACACGGGACGCGTTTAACGGGGAGCTGTTTTTT	CASSTRDAFNGELFF
NA	TRBV14	TRBJ2-3	NA	TGTGCCAGCAGCCAACTAGCCAGCGGCACAGATACGCAGTATTTT	CASSQLASGTDTQYF